This T cell receptor (beta chain) was identified in a study of blood T cell repertoires in COVID-19. Study as a whole: T cells, B-cell-depleted T cells, or PBMCs provided the cDNA or gDNA that served as material.

The data were produced by immunoSEQ multiplex PCR, yet TCRdb's version contains in-frame clones alone and is incomplete. The table has roughly 180,000 clones, 90% to 95% seen once. J was trimmed by 2 bases and V by 10 bases; bases with no gene match: 5. CDR3 length equals 14 residues. The germline V gene has CDR1 SGHNT and CDR2 YYREEE (reference sequence). The receptor's source is a man aged 25 to 45 with COVID-19, enrolled during active disease. The material sequenced was peripheral blood. V usage is TRBV5-4 and J usage is TRBJ2-2; 10 bases are shared with TRBD1. This CDR3 reads CAWRDRGNTGELFF. The DNA of the CDR3 is TGTGCCTGGAGGGACAGGGGAAACACCGGGGAGCTGTTTTTT.